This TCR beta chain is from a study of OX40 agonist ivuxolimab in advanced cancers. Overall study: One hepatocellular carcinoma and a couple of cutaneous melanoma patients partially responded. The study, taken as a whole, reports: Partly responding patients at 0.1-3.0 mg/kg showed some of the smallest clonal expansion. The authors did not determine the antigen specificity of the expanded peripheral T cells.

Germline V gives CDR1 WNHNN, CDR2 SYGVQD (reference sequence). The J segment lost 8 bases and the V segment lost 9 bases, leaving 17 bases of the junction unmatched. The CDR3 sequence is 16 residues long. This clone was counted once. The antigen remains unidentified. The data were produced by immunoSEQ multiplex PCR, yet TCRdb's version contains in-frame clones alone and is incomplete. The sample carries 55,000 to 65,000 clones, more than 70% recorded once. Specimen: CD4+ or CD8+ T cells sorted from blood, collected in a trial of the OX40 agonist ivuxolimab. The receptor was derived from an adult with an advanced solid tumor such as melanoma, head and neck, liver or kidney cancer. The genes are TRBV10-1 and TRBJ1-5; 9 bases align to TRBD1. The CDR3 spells CASLRRDRALGKPQHF. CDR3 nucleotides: TGCGCCAGTTTACGGAGGGACAGGGCCTTAGGGAAGCCCCAGCATTTT.